The subject of this entry is one T cell receptor beta chain. Its antigen is unknown. The junction and the germline gene differ at one end; a read error may be behind it. This record belongs to a study of identical twins' blood T cells (dated by TCRdb to 2012 to 2014). Looking at the study overall: Roughly 50 million Illumina reads were obtained across some 12 libraries, of which six were alpha-chain libraries and six were beta-chain libraries. Using next-generation sequencing, the study compared the TCR alpha and beta chain repertoires of three pairs of monozygous twins to assess how genetics influences repertoire formation. General study outcomes and caveats: The proposed role of the TCRalpha J segment in MHC recognition during thymic selection was stated to require validation by independent studies. V gene usage was reported to be markedly more similar within twin pairs than between unrelated donors, even among non-selected out-of-frame TCRbeta clonotypes. Because the twins were reared together, environmental influences could not be ruled out as the explanation for twin similarity. The number of shared CDR3 clonotypes between two donors was mainly determined by the product of their cloneset sizes, and twins did not clearly deviate from this trend. Looking at the most abundant TCRbeta clonotypes, every donor had more CDR3 sequences in common with her twin than with unrelated donors.

The library was obtained by 5' RACE. This sample was sequenced with an Illumina Genome Analyzer IIx. The RNA-based TCR cDNA libraries were made using a previously described protocol that was modified in several ways. To prevent cross-contamination, barcodes specific to each sample were added to both ends of every TCR cDNA library during cDNA synthesis and amplification. Under the source paper's analysis protocol: Between about 90,000 and nearly 550,000 clonotypes were identified per individual, and about 2 to 3.6 million CDR3-containing reads were obtained per library. After reads with improper barcode index combinations were thrown out, a cloneset for each library was built using the MiTCR software. During the assembly of CDR3 clonotypes by MiTCR, low-quality reads were filtered or rescued and PCR and sequencing errors were corrected. Artificial out-of-frame clonotypes were mapped to in-frame sequences, with one indel allowed in the CDR3, and then removed. Similarity of V and J gene usage between donors was measured as Jensen-Shannon divergence divided by mean entropy. Using fastp at Q25 and MiXCR, TCRdb reprocessed the public reads and kept productive beta chains. Here each entry gathers all rows of one CDR3 protein and keeps the most common genes and DNA. TCRdb's processing, not the authors', yielded these V and J calls. The sample table shows 300,000 to 400,000 distinct CDR3 sequences, and about 28% are seen once. The ten most abundant clones make up roughly 5.5% of the sample.

CDR1 LNHNV and CDR2 YYDKDF were looked up in the germline V gene (reference sequence). The CDR3 runs 18 residues from the cysteine to the phenylalanine. The sequence is cut down to CDR3 DNA, 54 bases in frame from base 1. Donors were six healthy women forming three monozygous twin pairs. All three twin pairs had been reared together and were thought likely to have met the same infectious agents and vaccines. TCR cDNA libraries were prepared from RNA that had been isolated from peripheral blood mononuclear cells. The source material was PBMCs. Recombination joined TRBV15 with TRBJ2-1, with the D gene not clear enough to name. This clonotype was obtained from a woman between 18 and 49 years old in good health. DNA sequence: TGTGCAACCAGCAGCTGGAGTCCCGCAGAGAAGTTTTACAATGAGCAGTTCTTC. This yields the protein CATSSWSPAEKFYNEQFF.